The 24 T cell receptor beta chains below come from one sample, sequenced in a study of blood T cells in healthy people across ages. A second PCR, run for about 7 to 11 cycles, used a sample-barcoded 5' primer plus a J-beta primer mix. One entry per CDR3 protein results from TCRdb running MiXCR on the 5' RACE reads. This sample has around 600,000 distinct CDR3 sequences; 40% to 50% occur once, and the top ten carry 20% to 25%. Sequencing used blood. The receptors come from a man at least 80 years old in good health.

This clonotype has more than one count but fewer than ten. V and J are TRBV6-2 or TRBV6-3 and TRBJ2-1; TRBD1 is a possible D gene (7 bases). The V end lost 6 bases, the J end lost 10 bases, and 19 bases lay between the germline ends. This CDR3 is built from 14 residues. CDR1 MNHEY and CDR2 SVGEGT come from the germline V gene. The CDR3: CASSKGGTVNEQFF. The CDR3 DNA follows: TGTGCCAGCAGCAAAGGGGGGACAGTGAACGAGCAGTTCTTC.

Notes on this clonotype: A clone one base away is much larger, so this may be a read error. The rearrangement joins TRBV6-5 to TRBJ2-7, with TRBD2 as a possible D gene (6 bases). Trimming pared 0 bases from V and 7 bases from J, leaving 25 bases between. The germline V gene has CDR1 MNHEY and CDR2 SVGAGI. The CDR3 spans 18 residues. The CDR3 DNA reads as TGTGCCAGCAGTTACTCGGCGGGGCAGGGAAGCTCCTACAATGAGCAGTACTTC. The encoded protein is CASSYSAGQGSSYNEQYF.

The chain uses TRBV10-3 and TRBJ2-1, with 7 positions matching TRBD1. Germline loops: CDR1 ENHRY, CDR2 SYGVKD. J lost 13 bases, V lost 6 bases, and 9 bases had no gene match. The CDR3 is 12 amino acids. The CDR3 region has the DNA TGTGCCATCAGCGACAGGGTGGAGACCCAGTTCTTC. As protein: CAISDRVETQFF.

As concerns this clonotype: It may be a read error: a sequence one base away is much more abundant. The chain links TRBV6-5 to TRBJ2-4; D gene uncertain. Germline V CDR1 and CDR2: MNHEY, SVGAGI. With 5 bases removed from V and 15 bases from J, the gap between germline ends came to 23 bases. CDR3 length: 14 amino acids. The CDR3: CASSQDHSPKEPYF. In DNA, the CDR3 is TGTGCCAGCAGTCAAGACCACAGTCCTAAGGAGCCGTACTTC.

This clonotype was counted a few times. This chain connects TRBV4-1 to TRBJ2-5; 9 bases agree with TRBD2. Germline trimming cut 1 base from V and 2 bases from J; bases unmatched to any gene: 5. The germline V gene has CDR1 MGHRA and CDR2 YSYEKL. This CDR3 region has 16 residues. The CDR3 DNA follows: TGCGCCAGCAGCCAAGTCGGACTAGCGACACAAGAGACCCAGTACTTC. This encodes CASSQVGLATQETQYF.

Details on this clonotype: A junction end diverges from the germline sequence, so it may reflect a read error. The chain has TRBV6-5 and TRBJ1-1, with D possibly matching TRBD1 (5 bases). The CDR3 loop spans 16 amino acids. Germline CDR1 is MNHEY and CDR2 is SVGAGI. The CDR3 loop is CVSSYKLGVLNTEAFF. The CDR3 DNA is TGTGTCAGCAGTTACAAATTAGGGGTATTGAACACTGAAGCTTTCTTT.

This clonotype was seen just once. The chain carries TRBV11-1 and TRBJ2-7, with unresolved D. The end of the DNA aligns better with TRBJ2-5, so the J call may be wrong. The CDR3 length is 16 residues. The germline V gene has CDR1 SGHAT and CDR2 FQDESV (reference sequence). The chain's CDR3 is CASSFPRLADQETQYF. Here the CDR3 DNA reads TGTGCCAGCAGCTTTCCTCGGCTGGCCGACCAAGAGACCCAGTACTTC.

This clonotype was recorded many times. This chain connects TRBV7-9 to TRBJ2-1; perhaps TRBD2 as D (6 bases). Germline assignment: CDR1 SEHNR and CDR2 FQNEAQ (reference sequence). Trimming removed 5 bases from V and 5 bases from J, with 16 bases in between. This CDR3 comprises 15 residues. CDR3 in DNA: TGTGCCAGCAGCCCCCTAGTGACTAGTCACAATGAGCAGTTCTTC. Amino acids: CASSPLVTSHNEQFF.

The genes are TRBV7-8 and TRBJ2-7; 11 nucleotides match TRBD2. The J call may be in error: the DNA end matches TRBJ2-5 better. Germline V gene lookup returns CDR1 SGHVS and CDR2 FQNEAQ. CDR3 size: 17 residues. The chain's CDR3 is CASSFRGTSGGLETQYF. The CDR3 DNA reads as TGTGCCAGCAGCTTCCGAGGTACTAGCGGGGGACTGGAGACCCAGTACTTC.

This clonotype was detected a few times. V usage is TRBV5-1 and J usage is TRBJ2-5; 7 nucleotides match TRBD2. Germline trimming cut 9 bases from V and 1 base from J; bases unmatched to any gene: 3. The CDR3 extends over 12 amino acids. CDR1 is SGHRS, CDR2 YFSETQ, per germline. As DNA, the CDR3 is TGCGCCATCAAGCGGGGCCAAGAGACCCAGTACTTC. Translation gives CAIKRGQETQYF.

This clonotype has more than one count but fewer than ten. Being one base from a much bigger clone, this may be a read error. The V and J genes are TRBV6-5 and TRBJ2-1, with D possibly being TRBD2 (5 bases). CDR3 length: 16 amino acids. CDR1 and CDR2 (germline): MNHEY, SVGAGI. Trimming removed 0 bases from V and 12 bases from J, with 21 bases in between. The CDR3 spells CASSYSEPGRGGGQFF. CDR3 nucleotide sequence: TGTGCCAGCAGTTACTCGGAACCGGGTCGTGGAGGTGGGCAGTTCTTC.

The chain links TRBV28 to TRBJ1-2; no reliable D call. The germline V gene encodes CDR1 MDHEN and CDR2 SYDVKM. The CDR3 covers 12 residues. Trimming left V 3 bases short and J 5 bases short, with 7 bases between. In nucleotides, the CDR3 is TGTGCCAGCAGTTTTTCCAAATATGGCTACACCTTC. Its translation is CASSFSKYGYTF.

This clonotype was found many times. V gene TRBV20-1 combines with J gene TRBJ2-1, with 8 bases fitting TRBD2. The trim removed 6 bases at V and 0 bases at J, leaving 10 bases unmatched. Germline V gene sequence: CDR1 DFQATT, CDR2 SNEGSKA (reference sequence). The CDR3 has 16 amino acids. The CDR3 DNA reads as TGCAGTGCCGCCTACCTACTAGCGGACTCCTACAATGAGCAGTTCTTC. This sequence encodes CSAAYLLADSYNEQFF.

The chain combines TRBV7-2 with TRBJ1-4; 7 nucleotides align to TRBD1. With 5 bases clipped from V and 5 bases from J, the junction kept 5 bases outside the gene matches. Germline loops: CDR1 SGHTA, CDR2 FQGNSA. The length of the CDR3 is 14 residues. The CDR3 reads CASSRDSLNEKLFF. CDR3 DNA sequence: TGTGCCAGCAGCCGGGACAGCTTAAATGAAAAACTGTTTTTT.

A note on this clonotype: At one boundary the junction diverges from the germline segment, which might be a read error. The J gene is TRBJ2-3, the V gene TRBV4-3, with 12 bases matching TRBD1. The CDR3 extends over 15 amino acids. The germline V gene has CDR1 LGHNA and CDR2 YSLEER. In nucleotides, the CDR3 is TGCGCCGGCAGCTACCGGGACAGGGGGCAAGATACGCAGTATTTT. It specifies CAGSYRDRGQDTQYF.

The chain recombines TRBV14 with TRBJ2-1; weak D call: TRBD2 (6 bases). This CDR3 has 15 residues. The germline V and J ends were trimmed by 0 bases and 5 bases, with 11 bases remaining between them. CDR1 is SGHDN and CDR2 is FVKESK in the germline V gene. The CDR3 spells CASSQEGRGNNEQFF. CDR3 DNA sequence: TGTGCCAGCAGCCAAGAGGGGCGGGGAAACAATGAGCAGTTCTTC.

The gene calls are TRBV9 and TRBJ2-1; TRBD2 might be the D (5 bases). Germline values: CDR1 SGDLS, CDR2 YYNGEE. V lost 4 bases and J lost 5, with 19 bases in between. This CDR3 region has 16 residues. CDR3 sequence: CASSPLSGNGHNEQFF. The CDR3 DNA reads TGTGCCAGCAGCCCCCTTTCGGGGAATGGACACAATGAGCAGTTCTTC.

This clonotype was recorded a few times. The chain couples TRBV4-3 to TRBJ1-6; no firm D call. The V gene lost 0 bases and the J gene lost 3 bases, with 9 bases spanning the gap. The V gene's germline CDR1 is LGHNA and CDR2 YSLEER. This CDR3 contains 16 residues. The CDR3 DNA follows: TGCGCCAGCAGCCAAGACTTCGGATACTATAATTCACCCCTCCACTTT. It is translated as CASSQDFGYYNSPLHF.

V is TRBV30 and J is TRBJ2-6; D is unresolved. The CDR3 is made up of 13 amino acids. Germline V CDR1 and CDR2: GTSNPN, SVGIG (reference sequence). Trimming took 4 bases from V and 4 from J, leaving 8 bases between them. CDR3 loop: CAWIGSGANVLTF. CDR3 DNA: TGTGCCTGGATAGGCTCCGGGGCCAACGTCCTGACTTTC.

This clonotype was observed at least ten times. A much larger clone sits a single nucleotide away, making a read error possible. This chain links TRBV6-6 with TRBJ2-1; D is uncertain. The J call may be incorrect, as the DNA end agrees better with TRBJ2-7. The CDR3 is 16 amino acids. CDR1 is MNHNY, CDR2 SVGAGI, per germline (reference sequence). Here the CDR3 DNA reads TGTGCCAGCAGCTACACGGATTCCGACGGGTACAATGAGCAGTACTTC. Translating it yields CASSYTDSDGYNEQYF.

This clonotype was counted many times. V usage is TRBV7-2 and J usage is TRBJ2-1; D not resolved. The CDR3 is 11 amino acids. The germline V and J ends were trimmed by 4 bases and 6 bases, with 4 bases remaining between them. Germline loops: CDR1 SGHTA, CDR2 FQGNSA. In nucleotides, the CDR3 is TGTGCCAGCAGCTCTCTCAATGAGCAGTTCTTC. As protein: CASSSLNEQFF.

This chain connects TRBV7-9 to TRBJ2-2, with no clear D. Germline CDR1 SEHNR, CDR2 FQNEAQ (reference sequence). V shed 2 bases and J shed 0 bases, with 4 bases lying between them. The CDR3 loop spans 14 amino acids. CDR3 DNA sequence: TGTGCCAGCAGCTTAACCCCGAACACCGGGGAGCTGTTTTTT. Its protein product is CASSLTPNTGELFF.

The V call is TRBV11-2, the J call TRBJ2-7; maybe TRBD2 (5 bases). Germline loops: CDR1 SGHAT, CDR2 FQNNGV. Trimming removed 5 bases at V and 2 bases at J, with 13 bases between. The CDR3 runs 14 residues. The CDR3 nucleotides read TGTGCCAGCAGCCCTTCCACCGGGGCCTACGAGCAGTACTTC. The encoded protein is CASSPSTGAYEQYF.

The J gene is TRBJ2-7, the V gene TRBV7-2, with 7 bases lining up with TRBD1. This CDR3 has 14 amino acids. With V trimmed by 5 bases and J by 6 bases, 10 bases remained unmatched. Germline CDR1 SGHTA, CDR2 FQGNSA. The CDR3 here is CASSPFFRQGEQYF. Here the CDR3 DNA reads TGTGCCAGCAGCCCATTCTTTCGACAGGGCGAGCAGTACTTC.